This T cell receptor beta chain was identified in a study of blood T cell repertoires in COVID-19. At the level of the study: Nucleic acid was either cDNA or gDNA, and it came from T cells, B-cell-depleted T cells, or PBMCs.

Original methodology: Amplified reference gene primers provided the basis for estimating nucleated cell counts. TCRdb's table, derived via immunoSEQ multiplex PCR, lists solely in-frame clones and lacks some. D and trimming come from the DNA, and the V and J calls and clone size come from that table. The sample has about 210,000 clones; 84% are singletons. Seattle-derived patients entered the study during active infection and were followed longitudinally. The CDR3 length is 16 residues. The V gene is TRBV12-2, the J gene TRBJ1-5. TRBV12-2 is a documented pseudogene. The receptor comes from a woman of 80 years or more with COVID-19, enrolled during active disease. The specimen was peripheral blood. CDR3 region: CASRLEALREDQPQHF. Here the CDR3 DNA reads TGTGCAAGTCGCTTAGAAGCCTTACGGGAGGATCAGCCCCAGCATTTT.